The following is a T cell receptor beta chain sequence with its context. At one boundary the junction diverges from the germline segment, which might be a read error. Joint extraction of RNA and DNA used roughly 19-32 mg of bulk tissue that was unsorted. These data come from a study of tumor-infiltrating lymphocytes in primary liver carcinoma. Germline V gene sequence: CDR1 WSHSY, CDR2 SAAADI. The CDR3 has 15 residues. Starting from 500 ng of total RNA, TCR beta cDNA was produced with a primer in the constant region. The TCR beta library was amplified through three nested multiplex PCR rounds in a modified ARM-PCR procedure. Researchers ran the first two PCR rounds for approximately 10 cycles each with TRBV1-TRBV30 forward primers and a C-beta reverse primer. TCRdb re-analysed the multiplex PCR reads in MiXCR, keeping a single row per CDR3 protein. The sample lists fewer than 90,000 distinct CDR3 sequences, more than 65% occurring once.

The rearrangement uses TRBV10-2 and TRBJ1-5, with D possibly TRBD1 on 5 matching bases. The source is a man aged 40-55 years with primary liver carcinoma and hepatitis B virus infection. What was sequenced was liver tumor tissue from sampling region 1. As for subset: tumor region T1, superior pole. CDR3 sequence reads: CASGESGGEGQPQHF. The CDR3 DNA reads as TGCGCCAGCGGTGAGTCCGGGGGTGAGGGTCAACCCCAGCATTTT.